A selection of T cell receptor beta chains follows, all from one sample in a study of blood T cell repertoires in COVID-19. Sequencing was performed with immunoSEQ multiplex PCR; in TCRdb, only in-frame clones are kept and a portion is missing. The sample includes around 94,000 clones, over 80% of them seen just once. The source material was peripheral blood. All receptors derive from a man aged 50 to 59 with acute or convalescent COVID-19. Both conserved end residues are part of each CDR3. A D gene is named only where the DNA matches it firmly. Not all rows give a size; the values are once, few, many and, for expanded clones, a class.

j_gene: TRBJ2-1; d_gene: TRBD1; v_gene: TRBV19; abundance: .; CDR3nt: TGTGCCAGTAGGAGCGACAGGGGGGGAGCCTACAATGAGCAGTTCTTC; CDR3aa: CASRSDRGGAYNEQFF
j_gene: TRBJ2-7; d_gene: .; v_gene: TRBV14; abundance: .; CDR3nt: TGTGCCAGCAGCCTCAGTGACTACGAGCAGTACTTC; CDR3aa: CASSLSDYEQYF
j_gene: TRBJ2-4; d_gene: TRBD1; v_gene: TRBV27; abundance: few; CDR3nt: TGTGCCAGCAGTTCCTGGGACAGGGGTAACATTCAGTACTTC; CDR3aa: CASSSWDRGNIQYF
j_gene: TRBJ2-7; d_gene: TRBD2; v_gene: TRBV6-5; abundance: .; CDR3nt: TGTGCCAGCAGTCGCCCCCTGGCGGGGGCCTACGAGCAGTACTTC; CDR3aa: CASSRPLAGAYEQYF
j_gene: TRBJ2-5; d_gene: .; v_gene: TRBV19; abundance: .; CDR3nt: TGTGCCAGTAGTGGGGACACCCAAGAGACCCAGTACTTC; CDR3aa: CASSGDTQETQYF
j_gene: TRBJ1-1; d_gene: .; v_gene: TRBV18; abundance: .; CDR3nt: TGTGCCAGCTCGCAAGGGGGGAACACTGAAGCTTTCTTT; CDR3aa: CASSQGGNTEAFF
j_gene: TRBJ2-2; d_gene: TRBD1; v_gene: TRBV5-1; abundance: .; CDR3nt: TGCGCCAGCAGCTTGGTGGGACAGCCCGGGGAGCTGTTTTTT; CDR3aa: CASSLVGQPGELFF
j_gene: TRBJ1-5; d_gene: .; v_gene: TRBV6-1; abundance: .; CDR3nt: TGTGCCAGCAGTGAAGGGCAGTTGAATCAGCCCCAGCATTTT; CDR3aa: CASSEGQLNQPQHF
j_gene: TRBJ1-4; d_gene: .; v_gene: TRBV5-1; abundance: once; CDR3nt: TGCGCCAGCAGCTTGGGGCGGGGGAATGAAAAACTGTTTTTT; CDR3aa: CASSLGRGNEKLFF
j_gene: TRBJ2-7; d_gene: TRBD1; v_gene: TRBV3-1/TRBV3-2; abundance: .; CDR3nt: TGTGCCAGCAGCCCCCGTCCCGGGACAGGGAACGAGCAGTACTTC; CDR3aa: CASSPRPGTGNEQYF
j_gene: TRBJ2-2; d_gene: TRBD2; v_gene: TRBV5-1; abundance: .; CDR3nt: TGCGCCAGCGGACGGGGAACTAGCGGGGGGTCCGGGGAGCTGTTTTTT; CDR3aa: CASGRGTSGGSGELFF
j_gene: TRBJ1-1; d_gene: .; v_gene: TRBV4-1; abundance: .; CDR3nt: TGCGCCAGCAGCCAACGGACTGAAGCTTTCTTT; CDR3aa: CASSQRTEAFF
j_gene: TRBJ2-7; d_gene: .; v_gene: TRBV3-1/TRBV3-2; abundance: .; CDR3nt: TGTGCCAGCAGCCAAACCAGCGAGCAGTACTTC; CDR3aa: CASSQTSEQYF
j_gene: TRBJ2-2; d_gene: TRBD2; v_gene: TRBV5-4; abundance: few; CDR3nt: TGTGCCAGCAGCTCCGGGGGGGTCAACACCGGGGAGCTGTTTTTT; CDR3aa: CASSSGGVNTGELFF
j_gene: TRBJ1-5; d_gene: .; v_gene: TRBV6-1; abundance: .; CDR3nt: TGTGCCAGCAGTGATGGGAGGAGCAATCAGCCCCAGCATTTT; CDR3aa: CASSDGRSNQPQHF
j_gene: TRBJ1-2; d_gene: TRBD1; v_gene: TRBV27; abundance: .; CDR3nt: TGTGCCAGCAGTTCGGGACAGGGGGCCAATGGCTACACCTTC; CDR3aa: CASSSGQGANGYTF
j_gene: TRBJ2-6; d_gene: .; v_gene: TRBV7-3; abundance: .; CDR3nt: TGTGCCAGCAGCTCCGCGGGACTCAGCGTCCTGACTTTC; CDR3aa: CASSSAGLSVLTF
j_gene: TRBJ2-2; d_gene: .; v_gene: TRBV7-6; abundance: .; CDR3nt: TGTGCCAGCTCCATTGCCGGGGAGCTGTTTTTT; CDR3aa: CASSIAGELFF
j_gene: TRBJ2-5; d_gene: .; v_gene: TRBV6-2/TRBV6-3; abundance: .; CDR3nt: TGTGCCAGCAGTTACCGGGGGATGGAGACCCAGTACTTC; CDR3aa: CASSYRGMETQYF
j_gene: TRBJ2-5; d_gene: .; v_gene: TRBV19; abundance: .; CDR3nt: TGTGCCAGTAGTGGTGGGGGGGCCGGAGAGACCCAGTACTTC; CDR3aa: CASSGGGAGETQYF
j_gene: TRBJ1-5; d_gene: TRBD1; v_gene: TRBV2; abundance: .; CDR3nt: TGTGCCAGCAGTGGTGACAGGGAGTATCAGCCCCAGCATTTT; CDR3aa: CASSGDREYQPQHF
j_gene: TRBJ2-2; d_gene: .; v_gene: TRBV5-1; abundance: once; CDR3nt: TGCGCCAGCAGACTAGGGGGCACCGGGGAGCTGTTTTTT; CDR3aa: CASRLGGTGELFF
j_gene: TRBJ1-3; d_gene: TRBD1; v_gene: TRBV28; abundance: .; CDR3nt: TGTGCCAGCAGTGGTACAGGGGTAGGAAACACCATATATTTT; CDR3aa: CASSGTGVGNTIYF
j_gene: TRBJ1-2; d_gene: .; v_gene: TRBV5-6; abundance: .; CDR3nt: TGTGCCAGCAGCTTGAAGACTACAGCTAACTATGGCTACACCTTC; CDR3aa: CASSLKTTANYGYTF
j_gene: TRBJ1-2; d_gene: TRBD1; v_gene: TRBV28; abundance: .; CDR3nt: TGTGCCAGCAGTACCCGGGGACAGACCTATGGCTACACCTTC; CDR3aa: CASSTRGQTYGYTF
j_gene: TRBJ1-6; d_gene: .; v_gene: TRBV27; abundance: .; CDR3nt: TGTGCCAGCAGTTTAGGTAGGGGGTTCTATAATTCACCCCTCCACTTT; CDR3aa: CASSLGRGFYNSPLHF
j_gene: TRBJ1-3; d_gene: .; v_gene: TRBV6-5; abundance: few; CDR3nt: TGTGCCAGCAGTTACTCGCCACAGACTGGAAACACCATATATTTT; CDR3aa: CASSYSPQTGNTIYF
j_gene: TRBJ1-2; d_gene: .; v_gene: TRBV30; abundance: .; CDR3nt: TGTGCCTGGAGTGGCGGGAGTTTTTACTATGGCTACACCTTC; CDR3aa: CAWSGGSFYYGYTF
j_gene: TRBJ2-1; d_gene: TRBD2; v_gene: TRBV19; abundance: .; CDR3nt: TGTGCCGGGGGGGGTTACAATGAGCAGTTCTTC; CDR3aa: CAGGGYNEQFF
j_gene: TRBJ1-2; d_gene: TRBD1; v_gene: TRBV4-1; abundance: .; CDR3nt: TGCGCCAGCAGCCAAGGAAGTTGGGACAGTCTAACCTATGGCTACACCTTC; CDR3aa: CASSQGSWDSLTYGYTF
j_gene: TRBJ2-7; d_gene: TRBD2; v_gene: TRBV7-2; abundance: once; CDR3nt: TGTGCCAGCAGCCCCACCTCTGCTAGCGGGAAGCACTACGAGCAGTACTTC; CDR3aa: CASSPTSASGKHYEQYF
j_gene: TRBJ2-5; d_gene: TRBD1; v_gene: TRBV5-1; abundance: .; CDR3nt: TGCGCCAGCAGCTTGGCGGGACAGAACCAAGAGACCCAGTACTTC; CDR3aa: CASSLAGQNQETQYF
j_gene: TRBJ2-5; d_gene: .; v_gene: TRBV19; abundance: .; CDR3nt: TGTGCCAGTAGTATTCGCAGGGAAGAGACCCAGTACTTC; CDR3aa: CASSIRREETQYF
j_gene: TRBJ2-1; d_gene: TRBD2; v_gene: TRBV5-5; abundance: .; CDR3nt: TGTGCCAGCAGCCCAGGACTAGCGGTCACCTACAATGAGCAGTTCTTC; CDR3aa: CASSPGLAVTYNEQFF
j_gene: TRBJ1-1; d_gene: TRBD1; v_gene: TRBV7-9; abundance: once; CDR3nt: TGTGCCAGCAGCGCGACAGGGACGTTGAACACTGAAGCTTTCTTT; CDR3aa: CASSATGTLNTEAFF
j_gene: TRBJ2-5; d_gene: .; v_gene: TRBV27; abundance: .; CDR3nt: TGTGCCAGCAGTTTATCGAAGGCCCTAGCGAGAGTGGAGACCCAGTACTTC; CDR3aa: CASSLSKALARVETQYF
j_gene: TRBJ2-5; d_gene: .; v_gene: TRBV10-3; abundance: .; CDR3nt: TGTGCCATCTGGGCCGGACTACAAGAGACCCAGTACTTC; CDR3aa: CAIWAGLQETQYF
j_gene: TRBJ2-6; d_gene: .; v_gene: TRBV25-1; abundance: .; CDR3nt: TGTGCCAGCAGTGACGCTACTGGGGCCAACGTCCTGACTTTC; CDR3aa: CASSDATGANVLTF
j_gene: TRBJ2-7; d_gene: TRBD2; v_gene: TRBV30; abundance: once; CDR3nt: TGTGCCTGGAGAACTAGCGGGACGCACCCGGAGCAGTACTTC; CDR3aa: CAWRTSGTHPEQYF
j_gene: TRBJ2-5; d_gene: TRBD1; v_gene: TRBV19; abundance: .; CDR3nt: TGTGCCAGTAGTATCGGACGGACAGGGGGCTTAGAGACCCAGTACTTC; CDR3aa: CASSIGRTGGLETQYF
j_gene: TRBJ2-1; d_gene: TRBD1; v_gene: TRBV2; abundance: .; CDR3nt: TGTGCCAGCTACGGGCTCGGGACAGGGGGGTATGAGCAGTTCTTC; CDR3aa: CASYGLGTGGYEQFF
j_gene: TRBJ2-7; d_gene: TRBD2; v_gene: TRBV10-1; abundance: many; CDR3nt: TGCGCCAGCAGAGCTACCGGACTAGCGGGAGCTTTAGAGACCTACGAGCAGTACTTC; CDR3aa: CASRATGLAGALETYEQYF
j_gene: TRBJ2-1; d_gene: .; v_gene: TRBV30; abundance: .; CDR3nt: TGTGCCTCCCATGCCCCGGGAGCGCTTCCTAAGCAGTTCTTC; CDR3aa: CASHAPGALPKQFF
j_gene: TRBJ2-3; d_gene: .; v_gene: TRBV7-2; abundance: once; CDR3nt: TGTGCCAGCAGCCCGGGCCCCGGGGCAGATACGCAGTATTTT; CDR3aa: CASSPGPGADTQYF
j_gene: TRBJ2-2; d_gene: TRBD2; v_gene: TRBV11-2; abundance: .; CDR3nt: TGTGCCAGCAGCCCCGTCTCTCTAGCGGGGGTCGTGAACACCGGGGAGCTGTTTTTT; CDR3aa: CASSPVSLAGVVNTGELFF
j_gene: TRBJ1-4; d_gene: .; v_gene: TRBV20-1; abundance: once; CDR3nt: TGCAGTGCTAGAGTCTCTGAAAAACTGTTTTTT; CDR3aa: CSARVSEKLFF
j_gene: TRBJ2-3; d_gene: TRBD1; v_gene: TRBV7-2; abundance: .; CDR3nt: TGTGCCAGCCTCCGGACAGGGGGAGATACGCAGTATTTT; CDR3aa: CASLRTGGDTQYF
j_gene: TRBJ1-1; d_gene: TRBD1; v_gene: TRBV6-5; abundance: .; CDR3nt: TGTGCCAGCAGTTCACCTCGACAGGGGATGAACACTGAAGCTTTCTTT; CDR3aa: CASSSPRQGMNTEAFF